This TCR beta chain was recorded in a study of blood T cell repertoires in COVID-19. The protocol was immunoSEQ multiplex PCR, while the TCRdb copy is restricted to in-frame clones and leaves out a portion. The table lists a few hundred thousand clones, approximately 90% of them singletons. The CDR3 sequence is 14 residues long. CDR1 and CDR2 (germline): MNHEY, SVGAGI. V gave up 2 bases and J gave up 3 bases, with 10 bases separating them. Membership in each cohort depended on participant-reported clinical history. The chain combines TRBV6-5 with TRBJ1-2; D is possibly TRBD1 (6 bases). Sequenced input: PBMCs or T cells enriched from blood (not recorded which). The source of this sequence is a woman under 30 who had recovered from COVID-19. CDR3 DNA sequence: TGTGCCAGCAGTTACATGACAGGTTACTATGGCTACACCTTC. Amino acids: CASSYMTGYYGYTF.